The 22 T cell receptor beta chains below come from one sample, sequenced in a study of T cell repertoires in cytomegalovirus infection. One entry per CDR3 protein, called by TCRdb with MiXCR from the reads. The table records about 330,000 distinct CDR3 sequences, over 7.5% of them present only once. Sequencing was done on a sample of PBMCs. These receptors all come from a human donor in good health (CMV status not recorded). Some clones in this sample may be carry-over from other donors' samples.

The chain uses TRBV7-2 and TRBJ2-5; the match to TRBD2 covers 14 bases. Germline CDR1 is SGHTA and CDR2 is FQGNSA. This CDR3 region has 17 residues. J was trimmed by 4 bases and V by 5 bases; bases with no gene match: 9. The CDR3 is CASSRGLAGVEGETQYF. DNA for the CDR3: TGTGCCAGCAGCCGGGGACTAGCGGGAGTAGAGGGAGAGACCCAGTACTTC.

The sample holds a few counts of this clonotype. The chain employs TRBV7-6 and TRBJ1-1, with D possibly matching TRBD1 (6 bases). The germline V gene has CDR1 SGHVS and CDR2 FNYEAQ. With 5 bases removed from V and 5 bases from J, the gap between germline ends came to 18 bases. The CDR3 extends over 15 amino acids. CDR3 amino acids: CASSPNVGGETEAFF. The CDR3 DNA sequence: TGTGCCAGCAGCCCTAACGTCGGGGGCGAGACTGAAGCTTTCTTT.

The J gene is TRBJ2-6, the V gene TRBV19, with 7 bases lining up with TRBD1. The germline gives CDR1 LNHDA, CDR2 SQIVND (reference sequence). With 11 bases clipped from V and 0 bases from J, the junction kept 7 bases outside the gene matches. The CDR3 is 15 amino acids. The CDR3, as DNA: TGTGCCTGCGGCAGGGGGAACTCTGGGGCCAACGTCCTGACTTTC. As protein: CACGRGNSGANVLTF.

There are many counts of this clonotype. V is TRBV28 and J is TRBJ2-6; 10 positions agree with TRBD2. The CDR3 is made up of 23 amino acids. Germline values: CDR1 MDHEN, CDR2 SYDVKM. Trimming at V came to 1 base and at J to 4 bases, leaving 22 bases not matched to a gene. CDR3 protein: CASSLSWLTRGAGGPHGANVLTF. The CDR3 nucleotides are TGTGCCAGCAGTTTATCGTGGCTCACCCGGGGAGCGGGAGGGCCGCACGGGGCCAACGTCCTGACTTTC.

The V call is TRBV11-3, the J call TRBJ2-1; D could derive from TRBD1 or TRBD2 (5 bases each). V lost 5 bases, J lost 2 bases, and 13 bases lay in between. Germline-derived CDR1 and CDR2 are SGHNT and YENEEA. CDR3 length: 15 residues. The chain's CDR3 is CASSRDRWTYNEQFF. The CDR3 nucleotides read TGTGCCAGCAGCCGGGACCGGTGGACCTACAATGAGCAGTTCTTC.

This clonotype has ten or more counts. The chain combines TRBV2 with TRBJ2-4; D unresolved. This CDR3 is built from 13 residues. The germline V gene encodes CDR1 SNHLY and CDR2 FYNNEI. The V and J ends lost 4 bases and 0 bases respectively, with 4 bases between them. The CDR3 sequence: CASSGLAKNIQYF. The CDR3 DNA reads TGTGCCAGCAGTGGGCTAGCCAAAAACATTCAGTACTTC.

The chain couples TRBV15 to TRBJ1-5; unclear D gene. V was clipped by 0 bases and J by 0 bases, with 6 bases between them. The germline V gene has CDR1 LNHNV and CDR2 YYDKDF (reference sequence). The CDR3 has 15 amino acids. The CDR3 here is CATSRDGDSNQPQHF. DNA of the CDR3: TGTGCCACCAGCAGAGACGGAGATAGCAATCAGCCCCAGCATTTT. Full variable domain (remainder filled in from reference TRBV15 and TRBJ1-5): DAMVIQNPRYQVTQFGKPVTLSCSQTLNHNVMYWYQQKSSQAPKLLFHYYDKDFNNEADTPDNFQSRRPNTSFCFLDIRSPGLGDTAMYLCATSRDGDSNQPQHFGDGTRLSIL.

This clonotype has at least ten counts. This chain links TRBV2 with TRBJ2-5; TRBD2 matches at 11 bases. Germline assignment: CDR1 SNHLY and CDR2 FYNNEI. CDR3 length: 15 residues. J was trimmed by 2 bases and V by 7 bases; bases with no gene match: 6. The CDR3 region has the DNA TGTGCCAGCATTTTCAGACTAGCGGGGCAAGAGACCCAGTACTTC. It translates to CASIFRLAGQETQYF.

This clonotype was counted many times. The CDR3 sequence: CAISESTGRSSYNEQFF. As DNA, the CDR3 is TGTGCCATCAGTGAGTCGACGGGGCGAAGCTCCTACAATGAGCAGTTCTTC. The chain recombines TRBV10-3 with TRBJ2-1, with D possibly being TRBD1 or TRBD2 (5 bases each). Germline values: CDR1 ENHRY, CDR2 SYGVKD. CDR3 length equals 17 residues. With 0 bases removed from V and 0 bases from J, the gap between germline ends came to 12 bases.

The gene calls are TRBV6-8 and TRBJ2-7; D is perhaps TRBD1 or TRBD2 (5 bases each). V was cut by 7 bases and J by 2 bases, with 18 bases left in between. The CDR3 is 15 amino acids. Germline CDR1 MNHGY, CDR2 SAAAGT. The DNA of the CDR3 is TGTGCCAGCAACAGACAGCCACTGGGAGCCTACGAGCAGTACTTC. Protein sequence: CASNRQPLGAYEQYF.

This clonotype was picked up a small number of times. V and J are TRBV2 and TRBJ2-3; D perhaps matches TRBD1 (5 bases). V was shortened by 4 bases and J by 6 bases, with 8 bases between the two germline ends. This CDR3 has 12 amino acids. The germline V gene encodes CDR1 SNHLY and CDR2 FYNNEI. The CDR3 bases are TGTGCCAGCAGTGTAGGGGTGGATACGCAGTATTTT. Amino acids: CASSVGVDTQYF.

Ten or more counts support this clonotype. CDR3 protein: CSASSGGSYEQYF. The DNA for the CDR3 is TGCAGTGCTAGTTCCGGAGGGTCTTACGAGCAGTACTTC. The chain employs TRBV20-1 and TRBJ2-7, with D tentatively TRBD2 (6 bases). The CDR3 contains 13 residues. V shed 3 bases and J shed 4 bases, with 13 bases lying between them. In germline, CDR1 is DFQATT, CDR2 SNEGSKA (reference sequence).

This clonotype came up many times. The rearrangement joins TRBV4-1 to TRBJ1-6, with D hard to call. There are 16 residues in the CDR3. The V end lost 1 base, the J end lost 0 bases, and 7 bases lay between the germline ends. Germline values: CDR1 MGHRA, CDR2 YSYEKL. The CDR3 spells CASSQGSSSYNSPLHF. CDR3 in DNA: TGCGCCAGCAGCCAAGGGTCCAGCTCCTATAATTCACCCCTCCACTTT.

In this sample, this clonotype turned up a few times. This chain links TRBV20-1 with TRBJ2-7; D is possibly TRBD1 or TRBD2 (6 bases each). This CDR3 region has 13 residues. V was cut by 6 bases and J by 2 bases, with 14 bases left in between. Per the germline V gene, CDR1 is DFQATT and CDR2 is SNEGSKA (reference sequence). CDR3 sequence: CSATGAVAYEQYF. The CDR3 nucleotides are TGCAGTGCCACGGGGGCGGTGGCCTACGAGCAGTACTTC.

This clonotype was counted between two and nine times. This rearrangement joins TRBV19 to TRBJ2-1, with TRBD1 matching 9 bases. Germline-derived CDR1 and CDR2 are LNHDA and SQIVND (reference sequence). The CDR3 contains 16 residues. After removal of 3 bases from V and 0 bases from J, the junction contained 3 bases not matched to a gene. The CDR3 bases are TGTGCCAGTAGTATCGGGACAGGGAGCTCCTACAATGAGCAGTTCTTC. Translated: CASSIGTGSSYNEQFF.

This clonotype was observed a handful of times. The chain couples TRBV7-4 to TRBJ2-1; D gene unclear. V lost 4 bases to trimming and J lost 0 bases, with 13 bases between them. This CDR3 has 16 residues. Germline values: CDR1 SGHVT, CDR2 SQSDAQ. The CDR3 sequence is CASSSRADSSYNEQFF. The CDR3 region has the DNA TGTGCCAGCAGCTCGAGAGCTGATAGCTCCTACAATGAGCAGTTCTTC.

Only a few counts were recorded for this clonotype. CDR3 protein: CSAPGLEFPQETQYF. CDR3 bases: TGCAGTGCTCCGGGACTAGAGTTTCCCCAGGAGACCCAGTACTTC. The chain uses TRBV20-1 and TRBJ2-5; TRBD2 matches at 8 bases. Losses at the gene ends were 5 bases for V and 5 bases for J; bases not matched to a gene: 13. The CDR3 extends over 15 amino acids. The germline V gene encodes CDR1 DFQATT and CDR2 SNEGSKA (reference sequence).

This clonotype was found a few times. The gene calls are TRBV12-3 or TRBV12-4 and TRBJ2-3; 8 bases are a match to TRBD2. The V and J ends lost 6 bases and 2 bases, in that order; junction bases with no gene match: 4. The CDR3 sequence is 14 residues long. The CDR3 loop is CASRDSGATDTQYF. The CDR3 DNA reads TGTGCCAGCAGGGATAGCGGGGCCACAGATACGCAGTATTTT.

In this sample, this clonotype turned up a few times. The chain employs TRBV19 and TRBJ2-1; 9 bases fit TRBD2. This CDR3 region has 15 residues. Germline CDR1 and CDR2: LNHDA and SQIVND (reference sequence). The junction had 8 bases not matched to a gene; V was cut back by 3 bases and J by 8 bases. This CDR3 is CASSISSGRLDEQFF. Here the CDR3 DNA reads TGTGCCAGTAGTATTTCGAGCGGGAGGTTAGATGAGCAGTTCTTC.

This clonotype was counted only a few times. V and J are TRBV7-2 and TRBJ2-2; no firm D call. The CDR3 consists of 13 residues. The ends were cut back, 3 bases at V and 9 bases at J, with 11 bases in the middle. The germline CDR1 and CDR2 sequences are SGHTA and FQGNSA. The CDR3 protein is CASSLGLRRELFF. The CDR3 region has the DNA TGTGCCAGCAGCTTGGGATTGAGGAGGGAGCTGTTTTTT.

The sample holds a few counts of this clonotype. This chain connects TRBV3-1 to TRBJ1-2; 8 nucleotides align to TRBD1. Germline values: CDR1 LGHDT, CDR2 YNNKEL (reference sequence). V shed 1 base, J shed 6 bases, and the junction held 7 bases outside the gene matches. The CDR3 loop spans 15 amino acids. The CDR3 nucleotides are TGTGCCAGCAGCCAAGGCCCGGGACAGGAAAATGGCTACACCTTC. Translated, it gives CASSQGPGQENGYTF.

The gene calls are TRBV4-2 and TRBJ2-7; 7 bases align to TRBD2. After removal of 2 bases from V and 1 base from J, the junction contained 8 bases not matched to a gene. The CDR3 is made up of 16 amino acids. The germline V gene has CDR1 LGHNA and CDR2 YNFKEQ. The CDR3 region has the DNA TGTGCCAGCAGCCAAATTGTTCTAGCGGAGTCCTACGAGCAGTACTTC. This encodes CASSQIVLAESYEQYF.